The 10 T cell receptor beta chains presented below share a single source sample, sequenced in a study of cytomegalovirus exposure and HLA in healthy donors. Researchers ran the PCR with 60 Vbeta and 13 Jbeta primers. Profiled with immunoSEQ multiplex PCR; TCRdb holds only in-frame clones, not every one. The sample records approximately 82,000 clones, about 78% being singletons. Sequenced sample: PBMCs. The receptor set was obtained from a man aged 35-49 years in good health and CMV-seronegative.

This clone was recorded only once. This chain joins TRBV6-5 and TRBJ2-5; D not certain. TRBJ2-7 explains the end of the DNA better; the J call may be wrong. Germline CDR1 MNHEY, CDR2 SVGAGI. This CDR3 is built from 11 residues. The CDR3 is CASSTSYEQYF. The CDR3 DNA reads as TGTGCCAGCAGTACTTCCTACGAGCAGTACTTC.

The rearrangement joins TRBV7-3 to TRBJ2-1; 13 bases map to TRBD2. The trim removed 5 bases at V and 9 bases at J, leaving 7 bases unmatched. Germline V lookup: CDR1 SGHTA, CDR2 FQGTGA. The CDR3 runs to 15 residues. The CDR3 reads CASSPRTSGSGEQFF. CDR3 sequence (DNA): TGTGCCAGCAGCCCGCGGACTAGCGGGAGCGGTGAGCAGTTCTTC.

This chain connects TRBV19 to TRBJ1-5; perhaps TRBD1 as D (6 bases). The CDR3 runs to 15 residues. Germline V gene lookup returns CDR1 LNHDA and CDR2 SQIVND (reference sequence). Deletions cut 4 bases from V and 5 bases from J, with 15 bases between. CDR3: CASSTLQGNYQPQHF. The DNA for the CDR3 is TGTGCCAGTAGTACTTTACAGGGAAATTATCAGCCCCAGCATTTT.

This chain uses TRBV4-2 with TRBJ2-7; TRBD2 matches 10 bases. CDR1 LGHNA and CDR2 YNFKEQ come from the germline V gene. Trimming took 4 bases from V and 5 from J; bases not matched to a gene: 5. The CDR3 extends over 14 amino acids. The CDR3 DNA is TGTGCCAGCAGCCTAGCGGGAGGAAGGGACGAGCAGTACTTC. As protein: CASSLAGGRDEQYF.

This chain links TRBV29-1 with TRBJ2-7; 10 positions agree with TRBD2. Germline-derived CDR1 and CDR2 are SQVTM and ANQGSEA. CDR3 length equals 12 residues. After removal of 7 bases from V and 3 bases from J, the junction contained 3 bases not matched to a gene. The CDR3 loop is CSGWTSGYEQYF. The CDR3 DNA follows: TGCAGCGGATGGACTAGCGGCTACGAGCAGTACTTC.

The chain links TRBV5-5 to TRBJ1-2; D not resolved. The CDR3 is made up of 16 amino acids. V was pared by 6 bases and J by 0 bases, with 18 bases between. CDR1 and CDR2 from the germline V gene are SGHKS and YYEKEE (reference sequence). The CDR3 spells CASNRIPLGANYGYTF. CDR3 bases: TGTGCCAGCAACCGAATCCCCCTAGGAGCTAACTATGGCTACACCTTC.

The gene calls are TRBV29-1 and TRBJ1-2; D remains unclear. The ends were cut back, 4 bases at V and 4 bases at J, with 13 bases in the middle. Germline CDR1 reads SQVTM; CDR2 reads ANQGSEA. The CDR3 contains 13 residues. The CDR3 protein is CSVAGRNFYGYTF. The DNA of the CDR3 is TGCAGCGTTGCCGGCAGGAACTTCTATGGCTACACCTTC.

CDR3 in DNA: TGTGCCAGCAGCTTAGAGTGGGGAGCTGAAGCTTTCTTT. Amino acids: CASSLEWGAEAFF. The V call is TRBV11-2, the J call TRBJ1-1; D gene uncertain. This CDR3 spans 13 amino acids. V was shortened by 0 bases and J by 6 bases, with 8 bases between the two germline ends. CDR1 and CDR2 from the germline V gene are SGHAT and FQNNGV.

The rearrangement joins TRBV19 to TRBJ1-5; no firm D call. V lost 4 bases, J lost 7 bases, and 11 bases lay in between. The CDR3 is 13 residues long. CDR1 and CDR2 from the germline V gene are LNHDA and SQIVND (reference sequence). This chain's CDR3 is CASSRYVRQPQHF. The DNA for the CDR3 is TGTGCCAGTAGTAGGTACGTCAGGCAGCCCCAGCATTTT.

The chain joins TRBV28 to TRBJ1-5, with TRBD1 as a possible D gene (5 bases). With 5 bases removed from V and 8 bases from J, the gap between germline ends came to 16 bases. The CDR3 totals 14 residues. The germline gives CDR1 MDHEN, CDR2 SYDVKM. CDR3 residues: CASSPDSSLKPQHF. The CDR3 nucleotides read TGTGCCAGCAGTCCCGACAGTTCCCTTAAGCCCCAGCATTTT.